These 7 T cell receptor beta chains were all obtained from the same sample, sequenced in a study of shared clonotypes between healthy human individuals. Profiling relied on immunoSEQ multiplex PCR, and the TCRdb table lists in-frame clones only, not all of them. This sample has 300,000 to 400,000 clones, with 70% to 75% found just once. The material sequenced was memory CD4+ T cells sorted from blood. Regarding subset: CD45RA-negative fraction. The receptors here all came from a man aged 30-40 years in good health.

The sample holds a few counts of this clone. The chain carries TRBV9 and TRBJ2-1; either TRBD1 or TRBD2 may fit D (9 bases each). The germline V and J ends were trimmed by 4 bases and 7 bases, with 24 bases remaining between them. This CDR3 comprises 17 residues. The germline V gene has CDR1 SGDLS and CDR2 YYNGEE. CDR3 coding DNA: TGTGCCAGCAGCCCGGGGACAGGGACTAGCCTCCATAATGAGCAGTTCTTC. This codes for CASSPGTGTSLHNEQFF.

The chain uses TRBV2 and TRBJ1-6; the D is unclear. The CDR3 has 13 amino acids. Looked up from germline, CDR1 is SNHLY and CDR2 is FYNNEI. Between the trimmed V and J ends, which lost 6 bases and 10 bases, there was a span of 13 bases. CDR3 sequence (DNA): TGTGCCAGCAGCGACTCACTGGGGTCACCCCTCCACTTT. It yields the protein CASSDSLGSPLHF. The full variable domain, completed using reference TRBV2 and TRBJ1-6, is EPEVTQTPSHQVTQMGQEVILRCVPISNHLYFYWYRQILGQKVEFLVSFYNNEISEKSEIFDDQFSVERPDGSNFTLKIRSTKLEDSAMYFCASSDSLGSPLHFGNGTRLTVT.

V and J are TRBV7-2 and TRBJ2-5; D is possibly TRBD2 (6 bases). CDR1 is SGHTA, CDR2 FQGNSA, per germline. Trimming removed 2 bases at V and 2 bases at J, with 15 bases between. The CDR3 runs 16 residues. The DNA for the CDR3 is TGTGCCAGCAGCTTATTCGGGCGCGGAGGGCAAGAGACCCAGTACTTC. Protein product: CASSLFGRGGQETQYF.

The V and J genes are TRBV5-1 and TRBJ1-1; TRBD1 matches 8 bases. CDR1 is SGHRS, CDR2 YFSETQ, per germline. The CDR3 covers 18 residues. The V and J ends lost 4 bases and 1 base, in that order; junction bases with no gene match: 15. Here the CDR3 reads CASSLTPAGTGKNTEAFF. The CDR3 region has the DNA TGCGCCAGCAGCCTCACCCCTGCGGGGACAGGCAAGAACACTGAAGCTTTCTTT.

The chain uses TRBV5-1 and TRBJ2-3; D is possibly TRBD2 (6 bases). V lost 4 bases to trimming and J lost 4 bases, with 19 bases between them. Germline assignment: CDR1 SGHRS and CDR2 YFSETQ. The CDR3 totals 16 residues. The CDR3 nucleotides are TGCGCCAGCAGCCCGGAAGCTCGGAGGGGACCAGATACGCAGTATTTT. It translates to CASSPEARRGPDTQYF.

The rearrangement joins TRBV7-2 to TRBJ2-5; the D is unclear. Germline V gives CDR1 SGHTA, CDR2 FQGNSA. CDR3 length: 13 amino acids. Trimming cost V 2 bases and J 5 bases, with 9 bases left between them. The chain's CDR3 is CASSLSAWETQYF. In DNA, the CDR3 is TGTGCCAGCAGCTTATCCGCCTGGGAGACCCAGTACTTC.

This chain links TRBV10-3 with TRBJ2-3; D remains ambiguous. The ends were cut back, 5 bases at V and 3 bases at J, with 6 bases in the middle. Per the germline V gene, CDR1 is ENHRY and CDR2 is SYGVKD. The CDR3 totals 12 residues. The CDR3 loop is CAISIATDTQYF. The CDR3 DNA sequence: TGTGCCATCAGTATCGCTACAGATACGCAGTATTTT.